This T cell receptor (beta chain) was sequenced in a study of shared clonotypes between healthy human individuals. Assay: immunoSEQ multiplex PCR; the TCRdb copy retains only in-frame clones and omits some. The sample lists about 2,500,000 clones, over 85% seen once, with around 0.15% in the top ten. The CDR3 has 12 amino acids. Germline assignment: CDR1 SGHTS and CDR2 YDEGEE. The V end was cut by 0 bases, the J end by 8 bases, with 8 bases between. V usage is TRBV5-8 and J usage is TRBJ1-2; no reliable D call. The clonotype was recovered from a man aged 18 to 29 in good health. The sample was naive CD4+ T cells sorted from blood. Subset in this sample: CD45RA+ positively selected. CDR3 amino acids: CASSLEGWGYTF. Written as DNA, the CDR3 is TGTGCCAGCAGCTTGGAGGGTTGGGGCTACACCTTC.